Below, one T cell receptor beta chain is given with its context. Some clones are missing from TCRdb's copy, which holds only in-frame ones; the method was immunoSEQ multiplex PCR. Of roughly 80,000 clones detected, roughly 93% appear once; the ten largest clones hold about 0.26%. The sample belongs to a study of technical replicates of blood from several donors. V shed 1 base and J 4 bases; nucleotides not matched to a gene: 7. This CDR3 contains 16 residues. Germline CDR1 MGHRA, CDR2 YSYEKL. This clonotype was sampled from a human donor in good health. The chain uses TRBV4-1 and TRBJ2-1, with 7 bases that match TRBD1. Source material: T cells isolated from PBMCs. This CDR3 is CASSQGGQQGYNEQFF. DNA of the CDR3: TGCGCCAGCAGCCAAGGAGGGCAACAGGGGTACAATGAGCAGTTCTTC.